What follows are 20 T cell receptor beta chains derived from one specimen sequenced in a study of PD-1 blockade in classical Hodgkin lymphoma. Sequenced by immunoSEQ multiplex PCR; TCRdb stores in-frame clones only, minus some. In the table there are around 21,000 clones, under 80% of which are singletons. Following autologous stem cell transplantation, relapse occurred in every patient, and exposure to brentuximab vedotin varied. The sequenced sample was peripheral blood mononuclear cells (PBMCs), obtained at baseline. These receptors all come from a human donor with classical Hodgkin lymphoma.

The J gene is TRBJ2-7, the V gene TRBV2; tentatively, D is TRBD1 or TRBD2 (5 bases each). The CDR3 runs to 16 residues. Trimming took 7 bases from V and 2 from J, leaving 21 bases between them. Germline V CDR1 and CDR2: SNHLY, FYNNEI. In DNA form, the CDR3 reads TGTGCCAGCAAGGCCCGTTCGGGGCTAACCACCTACGAGCAGTACTTC. Protein product: CASKARSGLTTYEQYF.

In this sample, this clone turned up a few times. The chain recombines TRBV4-1 with TRBJ2-3; D is uncertain. In germline, CDR1 is MGHRA, CDR2 YSYEKL. This CDR3 contains 13 residues. Trimming shortened V by 4 bases and J by 0 bases, and 5 bases separated the two germline ends. CDR3: CASSPGSTDTQYF. CDR3 DNA sequence: TGCGCCAGCAGCCCCGGGAGCACAGATACGCAGTATTTT.

The chain joins TRBV11-2 to TRBJ2-3, with D maybe TRBD2 (6 bases). Germline V gives CDR1 SGHAT, CDR2 FQNNGV. V dropped 7 bases and J dropped 2 bases, with 22 bases sitting between them. The CDR3 is 17 amino acids. CDR3 nucleotide sequence: TGTGCCAGCACGACCGGCGGGGTAGCTACAAACACAGATACGCAGTATTTT. It is translated as CASTTGGVATNTDTQYF. The variable domain in full, with the rest retrieved from reference TRBV11-2 and TRBJ2-3, is EAGVAQSPRYKIIEKRQSVAFWCNPISGHATLYWYQQILGQGPKLLIQFQNNGVVDDSQLPKDRFSAERLKGVDSTLKIQPAKLEDSAVYLCASTTGGVATNTDTQYFGPGTRLTVL.

This chain uses TRBV5-1 with TRBJ1-6, with 7 bases identical to TRBD1. Trimming at V came to 4 bases and at J to 14 bases, leaving 9 bases not matched to a gene. Germline assignment: CDR1 SGHRS and CDR2 YFSETQ. The CDR3 has 13 amino acids. The CDR3: CASSPQGDESLHF. CDR3 DNA sequence: TGCGCCAGCAGCCCCCAGGGGGACGAATCCCTCCACTTT.

The chain combines TRBV25-1 with TRBJ2-7; TRBD1 is a possible D gene (6 bases). CDR1 is MGHDK, CDR2 SYGVNS, per germline. V was trimmed by 8 bases and J by 4 bases, leaving 9 bases between them. This CDR3 is 11 amino acids long. The CDR3 bases are TGTGCCAGCTCGGACAGTTACGAGCAGTACTTC. Amino acids: CASSDSYEQYF.

The chain links TRBV2 to TRBJ1-1; 7 bases fit TRBD1. This CDR3 is built from 18 residues. Trimming cost V 2 bases and J 3 bases; bases outside gene matches: 15. The germline CDR1 and CDR2 sequences are SNHLY and FYNNEI. This CDR3 is CASSERVTGNPKDTEAFF. CDR3 sequence (DNA): TGTGCCAGCAGTGAACGTGTGACAGGGAATCCAAAGGACACTGAAGCTTTCTTT.

This sequence joins TRBV4-3 and TRBJ1-5, with D unresolved. Trimming pared 0 bases from V and 4 bases from J, leaving 13 bases between. The CDR3 extends over 16 amino acids. Germline CDR1 and CDR2: LGHNA and YSLEER. The CDR3 sequence is CASSQDLFAGNQPQHF. The CDR3 nucleotides are TGCGCCAGCAGCCAAGATTTGTTTGCGGGGAATCAGCCCCAGCATTTT.

The rearrangement joins TRBV5-6 to TRBJ2-5, with D possibly being TRBD1 or TRBD2 (5 bases each). Germline V gives CDR1 SGHDT, CDR2 YYEEEE. The CDR3 loop spans 12 amino acids. Trimming left V 4 bases short and J 10 bases short, with 14 bases between. The CDR3 DNA reads as TGTGCCAGCAGCCCCGGGGCCCAACTCCAGTACTTC. Its translation is CASSPGAQLQYF.

The V gene is TRBV6-5, the J gene TRBJ1-1; D is ambiguous. Germline loops: CDR1 MNHEY, CDR2 SVGAGI. This CDR3 has 12 amino acids. Trimming pared 6 bases from V and 1 base from J, leaving 6 bases between. The CDR3 spells CASSAQNTEAFF. CDR3 DNA: TGTGCCAGCAGCGCCCAGAACACTGAAGCTTTCTTT.

This clone is labeled as medium-sized. The rearrangement uses TRBV19 and TRBJ2-7; no clear D gene. V gave up 5 bases and J gave up 3 bases, with 14 bases separating them. The CDR3 contains 14 residues. The V gene's germline CDR1 is LNHDA and CDR2 SQIVND (reference sequence). CDR3 residues: CASSPSPGGYEQYF. The CDR3 bases are TGTGCCAGTAGTCCAAGCCCGGGTGGCTACGAGCAGTACTTC.

The chain employs TRBV23-1 and TRBJ2-1; D ambiguous. TRBV23-1 is an ORF; its function is uncertain. Trimming removed 0 bases from V and 7 bases from J, with 16 bases in between. This CDR3 contains 16 residues. The CDR3 loop reads CASSQSLNSFQNEQFF. The CDR3 region has the DNA TGCGCCAGCAGTCAATCTCTAAACAGCTTTCAAAATGAGCAGTTCTTC.

The chain combines TRBV10-3 with TRBJ2-7; 13 nucleotides agree with TRBD2. The germline V gene has CDR1 ENHRY and CDR2 SYGVKD. J lost 2 bases, V lost 6 bases, and 4 bases had no gene match. The CDR3 is 15 amino acids. CDR3 in amino acids: CAISSGTSGTYEQYF. The CDR3 region has the DNA TGTGCCATCAGCTCCGGGACTAGCGGGACCTACGAGCAGTACTTC.

This chain uses TRBV10-3 with TRBJ1-2, with D maybe TRBD1 (6 bases). Germline CDR1 is ENHRY and CDR2 is SYGVKD. The ends were cut back, 8 bases at V and 5 bases at J, with 21 bases in the middle. CDR3 size: 15 residues. The CDR3 sequence: CAIGYRAGNSYGYTF. CDR3 coding DNA: TGTGCCATCGGGTACAGGGCCGGTAATTCATATGGCTACACCTTC.

This clone ranks as medium-sized. The chain joins TRBV18 to TRBJ1-5, with D perhaps matching TRBD1 (5 bases). V lost 5 bases and J lost 1, with 6 bases in between. Germline CDR1 reads KGHSH; CDR2 reads LQKENI. The CDR3 runs to 13 residues. The CDR3 protein is CASSGDSNQPQHF. DNA for the CDR3: TGTGCCAGCTCAGGGGACAGCAATCAGCCCCAGCATTTT.

The V and J genes are TRBV6-1 and TRBJ2-2; D is perhaps TRBD2 (6 bases). CDR3 length equals 15 residues. Germline V gene sequence: CDR1 MNHNS, CDR2 SASEGT. V was cut by 2 bases and J by 6 bases, with 13 bases left in between. The CDR3 is CASSEIGGRSGELFF. As DNA, the CDR3 is TGTGCCAGCAGTGAAATTGGAGGGCGGTCCGGGGAGCTGTTTTTT.

Worth noting for this clone: In the same sample, other DNA sequences code for this CDR3. The rearrangement uses TRBV11-3 and TRBJ1-1; unclear D gene. The CDR3 extends over 13 amino acids. V lost 1 base to trimming and J lost 3 bases, with 6 bases between them. Per germline, CDR1 SGHNT and CDR2 YENEEA. CDR3 nucleotides: TGTGCCAGCAGCTTAGGGCCCTACACTGAAGCTTTCTTT. Amino acids: CASSLGPYTEAFF.

This chain uses TRBV10-3 with TRBJ2-1, with a weak D call TRBD1 (5 bases). The CDR3 runs 16 residues. V lost 5 bases, J lost 2 bases, and 16 bases lay in between. Germline V gives CDR1 ENHRY, CDR2 SYGVKD. The CDR3: CAISPSSRVAYNEQFF. DNA for the CDR3: TGTGCCATCAGTCCCTCGAGCAGGGTGGCCTACAATGAGCAGTTCTTC.

The genes are TRBV5-4 and TRBJ2-1, with D uncertain. V shed 4 bases and J shed 8 bases, with 10 bases lying between them. There are 12 residues in the CDR3. Germline V gene lookup returns CDR1 SGHNT and CDR2 YYREEE (reference sequence). This chain's CDR3 is CASSPDFDEQFF. CDR3 nucleotides: TGTGCCAGCAGCCCCGATTTCGATGAGCAGTTCTTC.

This clone was detected only a few times. J is TRBJ1-4 and V is TRBV7-9, with D possibly being TRBD1 (6 bases). The CDR3 covers 17 residues. The germline V gene encodes CDR1 SEHNR and CDR2 FQNEAQ (reference sequence). V gave up 6 bases and J gave up 6 bases, with 23 bases separating them. Here the CDR3 reads CASSYTSLEGEHEKLFF. CDR3 coding DNA: TGTGCCAGCAGTTACACCTCGTTGGAGGGGGAACATGAAAAACTGTTTTTT.

The chain recombines TRBV5-1 with TRBJ1-2; D remains unclear. CDR3 length: 15 amino acids. The V and J ends lost 4 bases and 2 bases respectively, with 15 bases between them. The germline gives CDR1 SGHRS, CDR2 YFSETQ. The CDR3 region has the DNA TGCGCCAGCAGCCCCTTGAGCGGCCCGAACTATGGCTACACCTTC. Translating it yields CASSPLSGPNYGYTF.